Following are 2 T cell receptor beta chains from one sample sequenced in a study of blood T cell repertoires in COVID-19. Measured with immunoSEQ multiplex PCR; TCRdb has only the in-frame clones, and not every one. The table shows about 64,000 clones, with approximately 90% occurring only once. The sequenced material came from peripheral blood. These receptors were obtained from a human donor in a cohort sampled during active COVID-19.

J is TRBJ2-7 and V is TRBV19, with D maybe TRBD1 (5 bases). This CDR3 comprises 14 residues. The V end lost 3 bases, the J end lost 1 base, and 10 bases lay between the germline ends. From germline, CDR1 is LNHDA and CDR2 SQIVND (reference sequence). CDR3 in amino acids: CASSINRNSYEQYF. The CDR3 nucleotides are TGTGCCAGTAGTATCAACAGGAATTCCTACGAGCAGTACTTC.

The chain combines TRBV29-1 with TRBJ2-7; D gene ambiguous. The CDR3 is 12 amino acids. The V end was cut by 4 bases, the J end by 2 bases, with 9 bases between. Germline values: CDR1 SQVTM, CDR2 ANQGSEA. This CDR3 is CSVGGEPYEQYF. In nucleotides, the CDR3 is TGCAGCGTTGGTGGAGAACCCTACGAGCAGTACTTC.